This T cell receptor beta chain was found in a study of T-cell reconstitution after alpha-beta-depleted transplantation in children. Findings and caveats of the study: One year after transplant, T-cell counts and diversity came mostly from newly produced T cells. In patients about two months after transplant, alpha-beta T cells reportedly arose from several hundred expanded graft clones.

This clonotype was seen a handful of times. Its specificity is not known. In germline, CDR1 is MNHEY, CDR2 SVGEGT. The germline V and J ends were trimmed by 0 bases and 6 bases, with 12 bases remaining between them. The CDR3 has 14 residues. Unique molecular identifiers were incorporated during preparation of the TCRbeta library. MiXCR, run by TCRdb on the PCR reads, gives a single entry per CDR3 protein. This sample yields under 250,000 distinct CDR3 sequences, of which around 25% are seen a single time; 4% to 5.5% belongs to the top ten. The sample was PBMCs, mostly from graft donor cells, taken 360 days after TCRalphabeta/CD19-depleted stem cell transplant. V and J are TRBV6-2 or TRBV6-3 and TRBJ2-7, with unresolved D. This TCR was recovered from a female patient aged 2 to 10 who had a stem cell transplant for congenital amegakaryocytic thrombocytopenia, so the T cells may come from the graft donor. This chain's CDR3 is CASSYSSPRIEQYF. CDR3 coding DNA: TGTGCCAGCAGTTACTCGTCCCCCCGGATCGAGCAGTACTTC.